The present T cell receptor (beta chain) was sequenced within a study of shared clonotypes between healthy human individuals. Study results and limitations: Clonotype sharing across donors was expected to vary with sequencing depth.

Some 100 million PBMCs per unsorted sample were used for genomic DNA. Deep-level running was used for the assay. Methods used by the authors: Junction-only sequences produced by ImmunoSEQ had no quality scores, so filtering differed. Clones were sequenced by immunoSEQ multiplex PCR, and TCRdb holds only the in-frame ones, with some missing. Clone size and V and J calls were adopted from that table, with D and trimming inferred from the DNA. The sample holds hundreds of thousands of clones; about 82% are singletons and the top ten take under 15%. Concerning this clone: The target antigen is unknown.

The sample comprised PBMCs. The receptor comes from a woman aged 40 to 50 in good health. Some clones in this sample may be carry-over from other donors' samples.

CDR3 protein: CASSLDPRVGDYGYTF. CDR3 DNA sequence: TGTGCCAGCAGCTTGGACCCCCGGGTAGGTGACTATGGCTACACCTTC. The rearrangement uses TRBV5-6 and TRBJ1-2; D unclear. The V gene lost 0 bases and the J gene lost 3 bases, with 15 bases spanning the gap. In germline, CDR1 is SGHDT, CDR2 YYEEEE. The CDR3 has 16 residues.